One and the same sample provided the 26 T cell receptor beta chains below, sequenced in a study of response to subunit inactivated influenza vaccine. TCRdb reprocessed the RT-PCR reads via MiXCR and lists one record per CDR3 protein. The top ten hold more than 9.5% of the sample, which has almost 600,000 distinct CDR3 sequences, 14% seen once. The material sequenced was PBMCs from blood, taken roughly 12 days after vaccination. These receptors were taken from a man between 45 and 60 years old who received an inactivated influenza vaccine.

The chain joins TRBV2 to TRBJ2-7, with TRBD1 matching 8 bases. V was pared by 7 bases and J by 2 bases, with 7 bases of the junction left unmatched. Germline CDR1 SNHLY, CDR2 FYNNEI. The length of the CDR3 is 14 residues. For the CDR3, the DNA is TGTGCCAGCACCCCGACAGGGGCCACCTACGAGCAGTACTTC. Its protein product is CASTPTGATYEQYF.

The V and J genes are TRBV20-1 and TRBJ2-1, with D possibly matching TRBD1 (6 bases). The CDR3 runs to 12 residues. The germline CDR1 and CDR2 sequences are DFQATT and SNEGSKA (reference sequence). Trimming removed 0 bases from V and 10 bases from J, with 10 bases in between. The CDR3 DNA is TGCAGTGCTAGAGAAACAGGGTTAGAGCAGTTCTTC. It specifies CSARETGLEQFF.

The chain combines TRBV6-5 with TRBJ2-7; D may be TRBD1 (5 bases). Germline V gene data show CDR1 as MNHEY and CDR2 as SVGAGI. CDR3 size: 14 residues. The germline V and J ends were trimmed by 0 bases and 3 bases, with 9 bases remaining between them. The CDR3: CASSYSEQGYEQYF. CDR3 nucleotide sequence: TGTGCCAGCAGTTACTCGGAGCAGGGCTACGAGCAGTACTTC.

The gene calls are TRBV10-3 and TRBJ2-7, with D uncertain. V shed 10 bases and J shed 3 bases, with 13 bases lying between them. CDR3 length equals 12 residues. CDR1 is ENHRY and CDR2 is SYGVKD in the germline V gene. The chain's CDR3 is CATLSLGYEQYF. CDR3 bases: TGTGCCACCCTCTCCCTCGGCTACGAGCAGTACTTC.

This clonotype showed up just a few times. The chain joins TRBV7-2 to TRBJ1-1; D perhaps matches TRBD1 (6 bases). Trimming took 2 bases from V and 0 from J, leaving 10 bases between them. The V gene's germline CDR1 is SGHTA and CDR2 FQGNSA. The CDR3 length is 15 residues. CDR3 protein: CASSLQQGLNTEAFF. CDR3 DNA: TGTGCCAGCAGCTTACAGCAGGGGTTGAACACTGAAGCTTTCTTT. Drawing the rest from reference TRBV7-2 and TRBJ1-1, the complete variable domain is GAGVSQSPSNKVTEKGKDVELRCDPISGHTALYWYRQSLGQGLEFLIYFQGNSAPDKSGLPSDRFSAERTGGSVSTLTIQRTQQEDSAVYLCASSLQQGLNTEAFFGQGTRLTVV.

This clonotype was observed a handful of times. The chain links TRBV20-1 to TRBJ2-7; TRBD1 matches at 7 bases. CDR1 DFQATT and CDR2 SNEGSKA come from the germline V gene (reference sequence). The CDR3 spans 12 residues. Losses at the gene ends were 5 bases for V and 5 bases for J; bases not matched to a gene: 6. The CDR3 coding sequence is TGCAGTGCTGCCCGACAGGGCAACGAGCAGTACTTC. This encodes CSAARQGNEQYF.

With respect to this clonotype: One end of the junction fails to match germline, which may point to a read error. V and J are TRBV12-3 or TRBV12-4 and TRBJ1-4, with no clear D. The CDR3 runs to 14 residues. The CDR3 DNA reads TGTTCCAGCAGTTTTTTTGGGTGGGGTGAAAAACTGTTTTTT. Protein product: CSSSFFGWGEKLFF.

The V call is TRBV20-1, the J call TRBJ1-6, with 10 bases aligning to TRBD1. Germline CDR1 DFQATT, CDR2 SNEGSKA (reference sequence). This CDR3 has 15 amino acids. The V segment lost 2 bases and the J segment 9 bases; nucleotides outside the gene matches: 7. The CDR3 sequence is CSARTGQGEVSPLHF. The CDR3 coding sequence is TGCAGTGCTAGAACAGGACAGGGGGAAGTTTCACCCCTCCACTTT.

This clonotype has just a few counts. The J gene is TRBJ2-1, the V gene TRBV24-1; 8 nucleotides line up with TRBD2. The length of the CDR3 is 16 residues. The V segment lost 4 bases and the J segment 1 base; nucleotides outside the gene matches: 5. Germline CDR1 KGHDR, CDR2 SFDVKD. The chain's CDR3 is CATSETGGGSYNEQFF. Here the CDR3 DNA reads TGTGCCACCAGTGAGACGGGAGGGGGATCCTACAATGAGCAGTTCTTC.

This chain links TRBV18 with TRBJ2-1; TRBD2 aligns across 7 bases. The length of the CDR3 is 19 residues. CDR1 and CDR2 (germline): KGHSH, LQKENI. After removal of 0 bases from V and 4 bases from J, the junction contained 15 bases not matched to a gene. CDR3 in DNA: TGTGCCAGCTCACCACCGATAGCGGGTGACGACCCCGATTACAATGAGCAGTTCTTC. It specifies CASSPPIAGDDPDYNEQFF.

The rearrangement uses TRBV20-1 and TRBJ2-7, with 12 bases identical to TRBD2. V gave up 8 bases and J gave up 3 bases; unmatched junction bases: 5. CDR1 is DFQATT, CDR2 SNEGSKA, per germline (reference sequence). CDR3 length: 13 residues. CDR3 residues: CSLRTSGDYEQYF. Here the CDR3 DNA reads TGCAGTCTAAGGACTAGCGGGGACTACGAGCAGTACTTC.

This chain connects TRBV7-2 to TRBJ2-4; D gene ambiguous. Trimming left V 5 bases short and J 15 bases short, with 17 bases between. Germline V gene lookup returns CDR1 SGHTA and CDR2 FQGNSA. CDR3 length: 12 residues. The CDR3 bases are TGTGCCAGCAGCCCCTCGGGCTCTTCTAGGTACTTC. Protein sequence: CASSPSGSSRYF.

The chain carries TRBV6-5 and TRBJ1-4, with a weak D call TRBD1 (6 bases). The ends were cut back, 2 bases at V and 5 bases at J, with 15 bases in the middle. The length of the CDR3 is 16 residues. CDR1 is MNHEY, CDR2 SVGAGI, per germline. As DNA, the CDR3 is TGTGCCAGCAGTTACGGACAGCAGCTCGTGAATGAAAAACTGTTTTTT. This codes for CASSYGQQLVNEKLFF.

The rearrangement joins TRBV9 to TRBJ1-2; weak D call: TRBD1 (6 bases). This CDR3 comprises 16 residues. Trimming shortened V by 3 bases and J by 5 bases, and 20 bases separated the two germline ends. Germline V gene lookup returns CDR1 SGDLS and CDR2 YYNGEE. The CDR3 DNA reads as TGTGCCAGCAGCGCCCCGACCCGAGGGGGAGCTTATGGCTACACCTTC. Translated, it gives CASSAPTRGGAYGYTF. Based on the CDR3 plus reference TRBV9 and TRBJ1-2, the full variable domain is DSGVTQTPKHLITATGQRVTLRCSPRSGDLSVYWYQQSLDQGLQFLIQYYNGEERAKGNILERFSAQQFPDLHSELNLSSLELGDSALYFCASSAPTRGGAYGYTFGSGTRLTVV.

At least ten counts were recorded for this clonotype. The chain combines TRBV4-1 with TRBJ2-7; the match to TRBD1 covers 8 bases. Looked up from germline, CDR1 is MGHRA and CDR2 is YSYEKL. This CDR3 comprises 15 residues. Trimming cost V 6 bases and J 3 bases; bases outside gene matches: 10. The CDR3 protein is CASSPVGTGHYEQYF. Here the CDR3 DNA reads TGCGCCAGCAGTCCCGTGGGGACAGGACACTACGAGCAGTACTTC.

This clonotype was counted only a few times. The chain couples TRBV29-1 to TRBJ2-1; TRBD2 is a possible D gene (6 bases). Germline V lookup: CDR1 SQVTM, CDR2 ANQGSEA. The V end was cut by 3 bases, the J end by 8 bases, with 26 bases between. This CDR3 is 17 amino acids long. The CDR3 nucleotides are TGCAGCGTTGAGACTCCGGGACTTCCCCTTTTAATCTATGAGCAGTTCTTC. It codes for CSVETPGLPLLIYEQFF.

The rearrangement joins TRBV29-1 to TRBJ2-1, with D possibly being TRBD1 or TRBD2 (6 bases each). Germline lookup yields CDR1 SQVTM and CDR2 ANQGSEA. The CDR3 loop spans 16 amino acids. Trimming removed 5 bases at V and 4 bases at J, with 21 bases between. CDR3 DNA sequence: TGCAGCGTTCCAGCAGGGGTAGCGGCATCTTACAATGAGCAGTTCTTC. Translation: CSVPAGVAASYNEQFF.

This clonotype was observed once. The junction shows a germline mismatch at one end, possibly a read error. This rearrangement joins TRBV20-1 to TRBJ2-1; perhaps TRBD2 as D (6 bases). Germline V lookup: CDR1 DFQATT, CDR2 SNEGSKA (reference sequence). The length of the CDR3 is 16 residues. CDR3: CCASELTPASYNEQFF. CDR3 nucleotide sequence: TGCTGTGCTAGCGAGCTCACCCCGGCCTCCTACAATGAGCAGTTCTTC.

Ten or more counts support this clonotype. The chain recombines TRBV12-3 or TRBV12-4 with TRBJ2-7; D ambiguous. This CDR3 is 14 amino acids long. V lost 4 bases, J lost 10 bases, and 20 bases lay in between. CDR3: CASSSSFHTVVQYF. The DNA for the CDR3 is TGTGCCAGCAGTTCGTCCTTTCATACAGTGGTACAGTACTTC.

This clonotype occurred a few times. The chain links TRBV5-1 to TRBJ1-6; 10 bases align to TRBD1. Germline V lookup: CDR1 SGHRS, CDR2 YFSETQ. V was clipped by 1 base and J by 8 bases; unmatched bases: 3. The CDR3 loop spans 15 amino acids. The CDR3 DNA sequence: TGCGCCAGCAGCTTGCGGACAGGGGGTGATTCACCCCTCCACTTT. Translated, it gives CASSLRTGGDSPLHF.

The rearrangement links TRBV5-1 to TRBJ2-7; 9 positions match TRBD2. This CDR3 spans 15 amino acids. The germline gives CDR1 SGHRS, CDR2 YFSETQ. Germline trimming cut 0 bases from V and 2 bases from J; bases unmatched to any gene: 3. The DNA of the CDR3 is TGCGCCAGCAGCTTGGCCCCTAGCGGGGCCTACGAGCAGTACTTC. Encoded protein: CASSLAPSGAYEQYF. The entire variable domain, with the rest obtained from reference TRBV5-1 and TRBJ2-7, is as follows: KAGVTQTPRYLIKTRGQQVTLSCSPISGHRSVSWYQQTPGQGLQFLFEYFSETQRNKGNFPGRFSGRQFSNSRSEMNVSTLELGDSALYLCASSLAPSGAYEQYFGPGTRLTVT.

The chain couples TRBV24-1 to TRBJ1-5, with TRBD1 matching 8 bases. The CDR3 totals 13 residues. The ends lost 6 bases at V and 8 bases at J; junction bases unmatched: 5. Germline V CDR1 and CDR2: KGHDR, SFDVKD. In DNA form, the CDR3 reads TGTGCCACCAGTTCCGACAGGGGTAAGCCCCAGCATTTT. It specifies CATSSDRGKPQHF.

V usage is TRBV11-2 and J usage is TRBJ2-7; 11 bases are shared with TRBD2. CDR1 and CDR2 (germline): SGHAT, FQNNGV. The trim removed 5 bases at V and 7 bases at J, leaving 16 bases unmatched. The CDR3 spans 17 residues. The CDR3 nucleotides are TGTGCCAGCAGCCCCCTCTCGGGTAGCGGGGGGGCGTGGGAGCAGTACTTC. Protein: CASSPLSGSGGAWEQYF. Drawing the rest from reference TRBV11-2 and TRBJ2-7, the complete variable domain is EAGVAQSPRYKIIEKRQSVAFWCNPISGHATLYWYQQILGQGPKLLIQFQNNGVVDDSQLPKDRFSAERLKGVDSTLKIQPAKLEDSAVYLCASSPLSGSGGAWEQYFGPGTRLTVT.

This clonotype has more than one count but fewer than ten. This chain uses TRBV12-3 or TRBV12-4 with TRBJ2-7; 8 bases line up with TRBD1. After removal of 6 bases from V and 0 bases from J, the junction contained 13 bases not matched to a gene. CDR3 size: 17 residues. For the CDR3, the DNA is TGTGCCAGCAGCAAGAGGACAGGGCAAACAATCTCCTACGAGCAGTACTTC. Protein: CASSKRTGQTISYEQYF.

The V call is TRBV6-2 or TRBV6-3, the J call TRBJ2-5, with 11 nucleotides matching TRBD2. The V segment lost 6 bases and the J segment 1 base; nucleotides outside the gene matches: 7. The CDR3 is 16 amino acids. Germline CDR1 MNHEY, CDR2 SVGEGT. CDR3 in amino acids: CASRTGTSGFQETQYF. Here the CDR3 DNA reads TGTGCCAGCAGAACTGGGACTAGCGGCTTCCAAGAGACCCAGTACTTC.

This clonotype has just a few counts. The V and J genes are TRBV4-3 and TRBJ1-4, with no clear D. This CDR3 is 16 amino acids long. Trimming pared 0 bases from V and 7 bases from J, leaving 15 bases between. Germline CDR1 is LGHNA and CDR2 is YSLEER. CDR3 nucleotides: TGCGCCAGCAGCCAAGATAATACACCGGCGGGTGAAAAACTGTTTTTT. Protein product: CASSQDNTPAGEKLFF.